Here is one T cell receptor beta chain with its context. What it binds is unknown. The authors took PBMCs from 8.5 to 10 ml fresh peripheral blood. The source of the sample is a study of T cells in Graves' hyperthyroidism and ophthalmopathy. Study conclusions and caveats: Most clonotypes expanded in the thyroid (above 0.001) were also present in blood. Ophthalmopathy and stable hyperthyroidism were separated by a 13 V-J model.

Amplification of TCR beta CDR3 regions used RNA as the template. First-round RT-PCR with HTBI primers amplified the TCR CDR3 region. TCRdb reanalysed the multiplex PCR reads using MiXCR and keeps one entry per CDR3 protein. The table lists over 450,000 distinct CDR3 sequences, approximately 17% of them singletons, with approximately 15% in the top ten. The TCR comes from a woman between 18 and 30 years old with Graves' ophthalmopathy. Sequencing was performed on blood.

The CDR3 bases are TGTGCCAGCAGTCCCGAGGCGAGCTCCTACAATGAGCAGTTCTTC. Translating it yields CASSPEASSYNEQFF. The chain recombines TRBV2 with TRBJ2-1, with D unclear. The CDR3 consists of 15 residues. Between the trimmed V and J ends, which lost 5 bases and 0 bases, there was a span of 11 bases. In germline, CDR1 is SNHLY, CDR2 FYNNEI.